A single sample is the source of the 28 T cell receptor beta chains below, sequenced in a study of blood T cell repertoires in COVID-19. Using immunoSEQ multiplex PCR, the repertoire was profiled, and TCRdb retains in-frame clones only, with some absent. The sample lists about 520,000 clones, approximately 83% occurring once. The sample comprised peripheral blood. These receptors all come from a human donor in a cohort sampled during active COVID-19.

The chain is built from TRBV28 and TRBJ1-2; D uncertain. Trimming removed 3 bases at V and 8 bases at J, with 13 bases between. From germline, CDR1 is MDHEN and CDR2 SYDVKM. The CDR3 is made up of 13 amino acids. CDR3 DNA: TGTGCCAGCAGTTTCGGAGAGGGCCGAGGCTACACCTTC. It yields the protein CASSFGEGRGYTF.

The gene calls are TRBV14 and TRBJ2-7; a possible D gene is TRBD2 (5 bases). The CDR3 has 12 residues. Germline lookup yields CDR1 SGHDN and CDR2 FVKESK. V was shortened by 0 bases and J by 5 bases, with 5 bases between the two germline ends. The CDR3 nucleotides read TGTGCCAGCAGCCAAGAGGGAGACGAGCAGTACTTC. This translates into CASSQEGDEQYF. Full variable domain (rest looked up from reference TRBV14 and TRBJ2-7): EAGVTQFPSHSVIEKGQTVTLRCDPISGHDNLYWYRRVMGKEIKFLLHFVKESKQDESGMPNNRFLAERTGGTYSTLKVQPAELEDSGVYFCASSQEGDEQYFGPGTRLTVT.

The gene calls are TRBV11-3 and TRBJ2-7; TRBD2 matches 9 bases. The germline V gene has CDR1 SGHNT and CDR2 YENEEA. J lost 0 bases, V lost 5 bases, and 2 bases had no gene match. The CDR3 has 14 residues. The CDR3 sequence is CASSRLADSYEQYF. As DNA, the CDR3 is TGTGCCAGCAGCCGACTAGCGGACTCCTACGAGCAGTACTTC.

This chain uses TRBV19 with TRBJ1-3; D call uncertain. This CDR3 has 15 amino acids. The germline CDR1 and CDR2 sequences are LNHDA and SQIVND (reference sequence). Trimming stripped 6 bases from V and 4 bases from J, with 16 bases between. CDR3 nucleotides: TGTGCCAGTAGCAGAAATAAACAAGAAGGAAACACCATATATTTT. Amino acid sequence: CASSRNKQEGNTIYF.

The genes are TRBV4-1 and TRBJ2-7; D possibly corresponds to TRBD1 (5 bases). Germline lookup yields CDR1 MGHRA and CDR2 YSYEKL. Trimming shortened V by 4 bases and J by 2 bases, and 12 bases separated the two germline ends. The CDR3 extends over 14 amino acids. The CDR3 spells CASSPQVGAYEQYF. In DNA form, the CDR3 reads TGCGCCAGCAGCCCCCAAGTAGGGGCCTACGAGCAGTACTTC.

This clone was observed a few times. The J gene is TRBJ1-1, the V gene TRBV4-2; no reliable D call. CDR3 size: 15 residues. Trimming took off 4 bases at V and 0 bases at J, with 12 bases between the two ends. From germline, CDR1 is LGHNA and CDR2 YNFKEQ. CDR3 in amino acids: CASSLNPGMNTEAFF. In nucleotides, the CDR3 is TGTGCCAGCAGCCTTAACCCAGGCATGAACACTGAAGCTTTCTTT.

The rearrangement links TRBV4-1 to TRBJ1-6; a possible D gene is TRBD1 (6 bases). CDR1 MGHRA and CDR2 YSYEKL come from the germline V gene. Trimming took off 1 base at V and 13 bases at J, with 20 bases between the two ends. The CDR3 has 16 amino acids. CDR3: CASSQVEAWGGPPLHF. CDR3 nucleotides: TGCGCCAGCAGCCAAGTCGAGGCGTGGGGGGGCCCCCCCCTCCACTTT.

The chain couples TRBV30 to TRBJ1-2, with D possibly being TRBD1 (5 bases). With 0 bases removed from V and 5 bases from J, the gap between germline ends came to 13 bases. The CDR3 spans 14 residues. Looked up from germline, CDR1 is GTSNPN and CDR2 is SVGIG (reference sequence). CDR3 amino acids: CAWSVTARGYGYTF. CDR3 DNA sequence: TGTGCCTGGAGTGTTACAGCCCGGGGGTATGGCTACACCTTC.

The chain combines TRBV2 with TRBJ1-1; maybe TRBD1 (5 bases). CDR1 SNHLY and CDR2 FYNNEI come from the germline V gene. V lost 2 bases and J lost 7, with 11 bases in between. This CDR3 has 13 amino acids. The CDR3 is CASSESGANEAFF. The CDR3 nucleotides are TGTGCCAGCAGTGAAAGCGGGGCGAATGAAGCTTTCTTT.

The CDR3 spells CASTGGPTNEKLFF. CDR3 coding DNA: TGTGCCAGCACCGGGGGTCCAACTAATGAAAAACTGTTTTTT. The J gene is TRBJ1-4, the V gene TRBV11-2; maybe TRBD1 (5 bases). From germline, CDR1 is SGHAT and CDR2 FQNNGV. V was trimmed by 7 bases and J by 0 bases, leaving 9 bases between them. This CDR3 has 14 residues. Full variable domain (missing parts from reference TRBV11-2 and TRBJ1-4): EAGVAQSPRYKIIEKRQSVAFWCNPISGHATLYWYQQILGQGPKLLIQFQNNGVVDDSQLPKDRFSAERLKGVDSTLKIQPAKLEDSAVYLCASTGGPTNEKLFFGSGTQLSVL.

V usage is TRBV18 and J usage is TRBJ1-1; 9 nucleotides line up with TRBD1. The junction had 5 bases not matched to a gene; V was cut back by 2 bases and J by 4 bases. Germline V gene sequence: CDR1 KGHSH, CDR2 LQKENI. The CDR3 runs 15 residues. CDR3 sequence: CASSPATGGGTEAFF. The CDR3 DNA follows: TGTGCCAGCTCACCAGCGACAGGGGGAGGCACTGAAGCTTTCTTT. Drawing the rest from reference TRBV18 and TRBJ1-1, the complete variable domain is NAGVMQNPRHLVRRRGQEARLRCSPMKGHSHVYWYRQLPEEGLKFMVYLQKENIIDESGMPKERFSAEFPKEGPSILRIQQVVRGDSAAYFCASSPATGGGTEAFFGQGTRLTVV.

The rearrangement uses TRBV19 and TRBJ2-5; 7 bases fit TRBD1. The junction had 6 bases not matched to a gene; V was cut back by 3 bases and J by 5 bases. This CDR3 is 14 amino acids long. The germline V gene has CDR1 LNHDA and CDR2 SQIVND (reference sequence). The DNA for the CDR3 is TGTGCCAGTAGTATCGACAGGGAACGGGAGACCCAGTACTTC. As protein: CASSIDRERETQYF.

The chain has TRBV18 and TRBJ1-1, with a tentative D call TRBD1 (5 bases). Per the germline V gene, CDR1 is KGHSH and CDR2 is LQKENI. V lost 5 bases and J lost 1, with 8 bases in between. The CDR3 runs to 13 residues. The CDR3 DNA is TGTGCCAGCTCAGCCGACAGGAACACTGAAGCTTTCTTT. Its translation is CASSADRNTEAFF.

This chain connects TRBV28 to TRBJ1-1; 7 bases match TRBD1. This CDR3 comprises 16 residues. Germline CDR1 is MDHEN and CDR2 is SYDVKM. Trimming at V came to 4 bases and at J to 6 bases, leaving 14 bases not matched to a gene. Here the CDR3 reads CASSSNPTRQGAEAFF. The CDR3 DNA sequence: TGTGCCAGCAGTTCAAATCCCACCCGACAGGGCGCTGAAGCTTTCTTT.

This chain uses TRBV5-1 with TRBJ2-5, with TRBD2 matching 8 bases. This CDR3 region has 14 residues. Germline trimming cut 5 bases from V and 0 bases from J; bases unmatched to any gene: 3. Looked up from germline, CDR1 is SGHRS and CDR2 is YFSETQ. The CDR3 here is CASSHGGDQETQYF. The CDR3, as DNA: TGCGCCAGCAGTCACGGGGGGGACCAAGAGACCCAGTACTTC.

A single count supports this clone. The chain employs TRBV18 and TRBJ1-2; TRBD1 matches at 10 bases. The V segment lost 1 base and the J segment 6 bases; nucleotides outside the gene matches: 5. This CDR3 contains 15 residues. From germline, CDR1 is KGHSH and CDR2 LQKENI. The CDR3 region has the DNA TGTGCCAGCTCACCACGCGGACAGGGGGTTCATGGCTACACCTTC. The encoded protein is CASSPRGQGVHGYTF.

The chain links TRBV5-1 to TRBJ1-1; D call uncertain. The CDR3 length is 14 residues. The V gene lost 2 bases and the J gene lost 4 bases, with 12 bases spanning the gap. Germline CDR1 is SGHRS and CDR2 is YFSETQ. The chain's CDR3 is CASSFPGEGTEAFF. The CDR3 coding sequence is TGCGCCAGCAGCTTTCCGGGAGAGGGCACTGAAGCTTTCTTT.

The genes are TRBV11-2 and TRBJ2-1; maybe TRBD1 (6 bases). Trimming pared 4 bases from V and 4 bases from J, leaving 11 bases between. Germline CDR1 reads SGHAT; CDR2 reads FQNNGV. The CDR3 has 14 residues. CDR3 in DNA: TGTGCCAGCAGCTCCCTCAGGGGTTACAATGAGCAGTTCTTC. It translates to CASSSLRGYNEQFF.

This chain joins TRBV9 and TRBJ2-3, with D perhaps matching TRBD2 (6 bases). The CDR3 consists of 16 residues. V was pared by 2 bases and J by 1 base, with 14 bases between. The germline V gene has CDR1 SGDLS and CDR2 YYNGEE. The CDR3 loop reads CASSVTSSPGTDTQYF. The DNA of the CDR3 is TGTGCCAGCAGCGTCACTAGCAGCCCGGGCACAGATACGCAGTATTTT.

This clone occurred once. The chain uses TRBV3-1 (or the pseudogene TRBV3-2) and TRBJ2-7; the D gene is possibly TRBD2 (6 bases). This CDR3 comprises 15 residues. Germline V gene data show CDR1 as LGHDT and CDR2 as YNNKEL (reference sequence). V lost 6 bases and J 3 bases, leaving 18 bases between the germline ends. The CDR3 sequence is CASSPRLDRLYEQYF. The CDR3 DNA sequence: TGTGCCAGCAGTCCTAGACTAGATCGACTCTACGAGCAGTACTTC.

This clone occurred a few times. The rearrangement links TRBV7-9 to TRBJ2-2, with TRBD2 matching over 15 bases. V trimming: 6 bases; J trimming: 8 bases; junction bases outside the gene matches: 7. This CDR3 spans 16 amino acids. The germline V gene has CDR1 SEHNR and CDR2 FQNEAQ (reference sequence). The CDR3 DNA follows: TGTGCCAGCAGATCCGGGACTAGCGGGAGGTCAGGGGAGCTGTTTTTT. It codes for CASRSGTSGRSGELFF.

This chain uses TRBV28 with TRBJ1-2; 8 positions match TRBD1. The CDR3 is made up of 17 amino acids. The trim removed 1 base at V and 4 bases at J, leaving 11 bases unmatched. Germline loops: CDR1 MDHEN, CDR2 SYDVKM. CDR3 region: CASSLSSQGQDPYGYTF. The CDR3 coding sequence is TGTGCCAGCAGTTTATCTTCGCAGGGACAGGATCCCTATGGCTACACCTTC.

The sample holds one count of this clone. The chain combines TRBV30 with TRBJ2-7, with D unresolved. The CDR3 has 13 residues. CDR1 and CDR2 (germline): GTSNPN, SVGIG (reference sequence). V lost 7 bases to trimming and J lost 0 bases, with 13 bases between them. The CDR3 loop is CAFRLTYSYEQYF. The CDR3 DNA is TGTGCCTTTCGTTTGACTTACTCCTACGAGCAGTACTTC.

This chain uses TRBV7-2 with TRBJ2-7; no reliable D call. CDR1 and CDR2 (germline): SGHTA, FQGNSA. Between the trimmed V and J ends, which lost 5 bases and 3 bases, there was a span of 8 bases. This CDR3 has 12 amino acids. CDR3 sequence: CASSPRLYEQYF. The CDR3 DNA reads TGTGCCAGCAGCCCCCGACTCTACGAGCAGTACTTC.

This clone appeared once. CDR3 region: CASGLGPGTFF. CDR3 sequence (DNA): TGTGCTAGTGGTTTGGGCCCCGGGACTTTCTTC. V gene TRBV12-5 combines with J gene TRBJ2-1; D is possibly TRBD2 (6 bases). The CDR3 runs to 11 residues. V gave up 1 base and J gave up 16 bases, with 11 bases separating them. The germline gives CDR1 LGHNT, CDR2 FRNRAP. Together with reference TRBV12-5 and TRBJ2-1, the CDR3 gives the full variable domain: DARVTQTPRHKVTEMGQEVTMRCQPILGHNTVFWYRQTMMQGLELLAYFRNRAPLDDSGMPKDRFSAEMPDATLATLKIQPSEPRDSAVYFCASGLGPGTFFGPGTRLTVL.

The CDR3, as DNA: TGTGCCACCAGGCAGGGGGCAACAGATACGCAGTATTTT. Protein: CATRQGATDTQYF. The chain joins TRBV24-1 to TRBJ2-3, with TRBD1 identical over 8 bases. Germline loops: CDR1 KGHDR, CDR2 SFDVKD. This CDR3 comprises 13 residues. V was clipped by 7 bases and J by 3 bases; unmatched bases: 2.

The table lists this clone with a few counts. The rearrangement links TRBV7-2 to TRBJ1-1, with 10 bases lining up with TRBD1. V was clipped by 7 bases and J by 1 base; unmatched bases: 6. The CDR3 is made up of 15 amino acids. CDR1 and CDR2 from the germline V gene are SGHTA and FQGNSA. The CDR3 protein is CASTRTGGTNTEAFF. The CDR3 DNA follows: TGTGCCAGCACCCGGACAGGGGGGACGAACACTGAAGCTTTCTTT.

The genes are TRBV19 and TRBJ2-7; 9 bases fit TRBD1. V was clipped by 6 bases and J by 4 bases; unmatched bases: 10. Looked up from germline, CDR1 is LNHDA and CDR2 is SQIVND (reference sequence). The CDR3 has 15 residues. In nucleotides, the CDR3 is TGTGCCAGTAGAACCCAAGGGGACAGGGCGTACGAGCAGTACTTC. As protein: CASRTQGDRAYEQYF. Together with reference TRBV19 and TRBJ2-7, the CDR3 gives the full variable domain: DGGITQSPKYLFRKEGQNVTLSCEQNLNHDAMYWYRQDPGQGLRLIYYSQIVNDFQKGDIAEGYSVSREKKESFPLTVTSAQKNPTAFYLCASRTQGDRAYEQYFGPGTRLTVT.